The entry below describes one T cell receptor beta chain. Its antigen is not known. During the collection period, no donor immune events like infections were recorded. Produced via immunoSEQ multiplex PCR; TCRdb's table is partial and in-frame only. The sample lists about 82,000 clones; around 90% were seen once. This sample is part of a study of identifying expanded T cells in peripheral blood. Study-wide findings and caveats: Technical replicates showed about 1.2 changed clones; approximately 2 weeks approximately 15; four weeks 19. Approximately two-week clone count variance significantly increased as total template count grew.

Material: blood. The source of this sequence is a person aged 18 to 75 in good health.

As DNA, the CDR3 is TGTGCCAGCAGCTTAGTGTCTGATCGGCTTTCACCCCTCCACTTT. Translating it yields CASSLVSDRLSPLHF. This rearrangement joins TRBV7-8 to TRBJ1-6; D is unresolved. The CDR3 has 15 residues. Germline V gene data show CDR1 as SGHVS and CDR2 as FQNEAQ. V lost 1 base to trimming and J lost 9 bases, with 13 bases between them.